These T cell receptor beta chains were read from a single sample in a study of blood T cell repertoires in COVID-19. The assay was immunoSEQ multiplex PCR, and TCRdb's table has in-frame clones only and misses some. The sample records about 190,000 clones, more than 70% being singletons. The specimen was peripheral blood. These receptors were collected from a woman aged 80 or over with active or convalescent COVID-19. The conserved cysteine and the conserved F or W are not part of the CDR3 here.

v_gene: TRBV6-5; j_gene: TRBJ2-5; CDR3aa: ASRTGTPEETQY
v_gene: TRBV19; j_gene: TRBJ1-5; CDR3aa: ASSTTGGGQPQH
v_gene: TRBV27; j_gene: TRBJ2-3; CDR3aa: ASSLTSGRLGTDTQY
v_gene: TRBV15; j_gene: TRBJ1-2; CDR3aa: ATSRDLGTGSYGYT
v_gene: TRBV5-6; j_gene: TRBJ1-2; CDR3aa: ASSTATRNYGYT
v_gene: TRBV7-9; j_gene: TRBJ2-2; CDR3aa: ASPRAGTSPPGELF
v_gene: TRBV2; j_gene: TRBJ2-1; CDR3aa: ASIILLGAFSGLAEHNEQF
v_gene: TRBV4-1; j_gene: TRBJ2-1; CDR3aa: ASSQEGTGTGSNEQF
v_gene: TRBV11-1; j_gene: TRBJ1-1; CDR3aa: ASSLLDRGNTEAF
v_gene: TRBV7-9; j_gene: TRBJ2-3; CDR3aa: ASSPGQGFTDTQY
v_gene: TRBV5-1; j_gene: TRBJ2-1; CDR3aa: ASRSGTGGFEQF
v_gene: TRBV5-1; j_gene: TRBJ1-2; CDR3aa: ASSPVQGDYGYT
v_gene: TRBV5-1; j_gene: TRBJ2-7; CDR3aa: ASSYGGGSGSSYEQY
v_gene: TRBV28; j_gene: TRBJ2-7; CDR3aa: ATGQGEGEQY
v_gene: TRBV5-6; j_gene: TRBJ2-3; CDR3aa: ASNHGGLSTDTQY
v_gene: TRBV3-1/TRBV3-2; j_gene: TRBJ2-1; CDR3aa: ASSQRASYNEQF
v_gene: TRBV28; j_gene: TRBJ2-1; CDR3aa: ASSPSGPPSYNEQF
v_gene: TRBV9; j_gene: TRBJ2-3; CDR3aa: ASTPGQGRTDTQY
v_gene: TRBV20-1; j_gene: TRBJ2-1; CDR3aa: SASKEEQF
v_gene: TRBV7-2; j_gene: TRBJ1-3; CDR3aa: ASSSSVRISGNTIY
v_gene: TRBV2; j_gene: TRBJ2-2; CDR3aa: ASSARTGGAELF
v_gene: TRBV9; j_gene: TRBJ2-7; CDR3aa: ASSVAPVSYEQY
v_gene: TRBV10-2; j_gene: TRBJ2-1; CDR3aa: ATAPPLDRQGERNEQF
v_gene: TRBV6-6; j_gene: TRBJ1-3; CDR3aa: ASEAWNSGNTIY
v_gene: TRBV21-1; j_gene: TRBJ2-3; CDR3aa: ASSLKGRGTPLDGTQY
v_gene: TRBV7-8; j_gene: TRBJ1-5; CDR3aa: ASSLSGSQPQH
v_gene: TRBV9; j_gene: TRBJ1-4; CDR3aa: ASSVWGHGEKLF
v_gene: TRBV11-1; j_gene: TRBJ1-1; CDR3aa: ASSPGTENTEAF
v_gene: TRBV11-2; j_gene: TRBJ2-7; CDR3aa: ASSSVAGWSEQY
v_gene: TRBV14; j_gene: TRBJ1-3; CDR3aa: ASSHGGLVSGNTIY
v_gene: TRBV5-1; j_gene: TRBJ2-1; CDR3aa: ASSGIAGMVNEQF
v_gene: TRBV29-1; j_gene: TRBJ2-7; CDR3aa: SVDRPGTYEQY
v_gene: TRBV4-2; j_gene: TRBJ2-4; CDR3aa: ASSPAGGAKNIQY
v_gene: TRBV6-1; j_gene: TRBJ1-5; CDR3aa: ASSEVGRGWNSNQPQH
v_gene: TRBV18; j_gene: TRBJ1-5; CDR3aa: ASSRGNQPQH
v_gene: TRBV5-1; j_gene: TRBJ2-5; CDR3aa: ASSLDGTDQETQY
v_gene: TRBV10-3; j_gene: TRBJ2-7; CDR3aa: AIRGDTRNSYEQY
v_gene: TRBV5-4; j_gene: TRBJ2-7; CDR3aa: ASSAVLADSYEQY
v_gene: TRBV6-4; j_gene: TRBJ1-1; CDR3aa: ASRQGALNTEAF
v_gene: TRBV5-1; j_gene: TRBJ2-1; CDR3aa: ASSFGGDYNEQF
v_gene: TRBV6-5; j_gene: TRBJ1-3; CDR3aa: ASRDPQGLGNTIY
v_gene: TRBV19; j_gene: TRBJ2-1; CDR3aa: ASSPLTSGAPNEQF
v_gene: TRBV6-1; j_gene: TRBJ1-2; CDR3aa: ASSTQGGGYT
v_gene: TRBV9; j_gene: TRBJ2-7; CDR3aa: ASSVSLGDYEQY
v_gene: TRBV10-3; j_gene: TRBJ2-3; CDR3aa: AISDLISDTQY
v_gene: TRBV11-2; j_gene: TRBJ1-1; CDR3aa: ASSLLQGGEAF
v_gene: TRBV18; j_gene: TRBJ2-7; CDR3aa: ASSPSMAAGGEQY
v_gene: TRBV30; j_gene: TRBJ2-5; CDR3aa: AWSGAGGYQETQY
v_gene: TRBV5-1; j_gene: TRBJ2-7; CDR3aa: ASSLLPGWPYEQY
v_gene: TRBV29-1; j_gene: TRBJ1-1; CDR3aa: SVKRTSNTEAF
v_gene: TRBV14; j_gene: TRBJ2-7; CDR3aa: ASSQGYRRDAYEQY
v_gene: TRBV6-5; j_gene: TRBJ2-7; CDR3aa: AGGLASSYEQY
v_gene: TRBV2; j_gene: TRBJ2-5; CDR3aa: ASSLTEQETQY
v_gene: TRBV5-5; j_gene: TRBJ2-2; CDR3aa: ASSSTSGQGFWTGELF
v_gene: TRBV28; j_gene: TRBJ1-2; CDR3aa: ASSTWTGGALAGGYT
v_gene: TRBV9; j_gene: TRBJ2-1; CDR3aa: ASSVQGGSYNEQF
v_gene: TRBV14; j_gene: TRBJ2-1; CDR3aa: ASSQDFFGQGASYNEQF
v_gene: TRBV19; j_gene: TRBJ2-5; CDR3aa: ASSRDRLETQY
v_gene: TRBV24-1; j_gene: TRBJ2-2; CDR3aa: ATSDLWEGELF